The 30 T cell receptor beta chains in this list originate from one sample, sequenced in a study of cytomegalovirus exposure and HLA in healthy donors. Vbeta (60) and Jbeta (13) primers were used in the PCR. Method: immunoSEQ multiplex PCR; TCRdb's copy keeps in-frame clones and lacks some. The top ten hold about 2.3% of the sample, which has fewer than 110,000 clones, roughly three quarters seen once. Sequencing used PBMCs. These receptors came from a man aged 18 to 30 in good health and CMV-seronegative.

This rearrangement joins TRBV6-5 to TRBJ1-2, with TRBD1 as a possible D gene (6 bases). V was pared by 0 bases and J by 2 bases, with 13 bases between. This CDR3 is built from 16 residues. Germline V gene data show CDR1 as MNHEY and CDR2 as SVGAGI. The CDR3 reads CASSYSPRGPNYGYTF. The CDR3 DNA is TGTGCCAGCAGTTACTCCCCCAGGGGTCCCAACTATGGCTACACCTTC.

V usage is TRBV6-5 and J usage is TRBJ1-6; possibly TRBD1 for D (5 bases). This CDR3 is 14 amino acids long. V lost 8 bases, J lost 10 bases, and 18 bases lay in between. Germline V lookup: CDR1 MNHEY, CDR2 SVGAGI. In DNA, the CDR3 is TGTGCCAGCCCCCCGGGGGGGGGTTGGTCACCCCTCCACTTT. It yields the protein CASPPGGGWSPLHF.

This chain links TRBV6-1 with TRBJ1-1; TRBD1 matches at 7 bases. The CDR3 is 13 amino acids. Germline lookup yields CDR1 MNHNS and CDR2 SASEGT. The J segment lost 3 bases and the V segment lost 6 bases, leaving 4 bases of the junction unmatched. Here the CDR3 reads CASSRQGDTEAFF. The CDR3 DNA follows: TGTGCCAGCAGCAGACAGGGCGACACTGAAGCTTTCTTT.

The chain recombines TRBV7-3 with TRBJ2-2, with TRBD2 matching 8 bases. V gave up 5 bases and J gave up 1 base; unmatched junction bases: 3. This CDR3 is 15 amino acids long. CDR1 and CDR2 (germline): SGHTA, FQGTGA. The DNA of the CDR3 is TGTGCCAGCAGCCCGGGAGGGGGGAACACCGGGGAGCTGTTTTTT. Amino acid sequence: CASSPGGGNTGELFF.

This chain uses TRBV7-3 with TRBJ1-1; D may be TRBD1 (5 bases). With 5 bases removed from V and 4 bases from J, the gap between germline ends came to 8 bases. The CDR3 contains 12 residues. Per the germline V gene, CDR1 is SGHTA and CDR2 is FQGTGA. CDR3 protein: CASSPGGTEAFF. The DNA of the CDR3 is TGTGCCAGCAGCCCGGGGGGCACTGAAGCTTTCTTT.

The chain links TRBV7-2 to TRBJ2-5, with 7 bases aligning to TRBD1. Germline-derived CDR1 and CDR2 are SGHTA and FQGNSA. V trimming: 4 bases; J trimming: 5 bases; junction bases outside the gene matches: 7. This CDR3 region has 14 residues. CDR3 sequence reads: CASSSIRDSETQYF. Here the CDR3 DNA reads TGTGCCAGCAGCTCGATCCGGGACAGCGAGACCCAGTACTTC.

This clone was detected a few times. The chain uses TRBV5-8 and TRBJ1-3; TRBD1 might be the D (6 bases). Germline V gene data show CDR1 as SGHTS and CDR2 as YDEGEE. Trimming left V 3 bases short and J 2 bases short, with 12 bases between. This CDR3 region has 15 residues. The CDR3 DNA sequence: TGTGCCAGCAGCTCAGGGAGGGGGACTGGAAACACCATATATTTT. Translated, it gives CASSSGRGTGNTIYF.

In this sample, this clone turned up a few times. The chain uses TRBV5-4 and TRBJ1-1, with 9 bases identical to TRBD1. There are 15 residues in the CDR3. V shed 4 bases and J 1 base; nucleotides not matched to a gene: 5. Germline V gives CDR1 SGHNT, CDR2 YYREEE (reference sequence). DNA for the CDR3: TGTGCCAGCAGCGCTCGGACAGGGGCGAACACTGAAGCTTTCTTT. It is translated as CASSARTGANTEAFF.

This chain connects TRBV7-3 to TRBJ2-1; a possible D gene is TRBD2 (5 bases). The CDR3 has 15 amino acids. The germline V gene has CDR1 SGHTA and CDR2 FQGTGA. V shed 5 bases and J shed 2 bases, with 13 bases lying between them. The CDR3 nucleotides are TGTGCCAGCAGCCCCTCGGGGTCAGCCTACAATGAGCAGTTCTTC. It specifies CASSPSGSAYNEQFF.

This chain connects TRBV5-4 to TRBJ2-5; 7 bases align to TRBD1. V shed 1 base and J 3 bases; nucleotides not matched to a gene: 9. Germline V CDR1 and CDR2: SGHNT, YYREEE (reference sequence). CDR3 length equals 16 residues. In nucleotides, the CDR3 is TGTGCCAGCAGCTTGCAAACCGGGACAGCTAAAGAGACCCAGTACTTC. This codes for CASSLQTGTAKETQYF.

This clone was seen only a few times. The V and J genes are TRBV7-9 and TRBJ1-1, with D unclear. Germline V gene data show CDR1 as SEHNR and CDR2 as FQNEAQ (reference sequence). The CDR3 loop spans 14 amino acids. V was trimmed by 7 bases and J by 1 base, leaving 13 bases between them. CDR3 in amino acids: CASTTGLGNTEAFF. The CDR3 coding sequence is TGTGCCAGCACCACGGGGTTGGGGAACACTGAAGCTTTCTTT.

The chain combines TRBV2 with TRBJ1-5, with D perhaps matching TRBD1 (5 bases). Per germline, CDR1 SNHLY and CDR2 FYNNEI. The CDR3 is made up of 13 amino acids. The V end lost 8 bases, the J end lost 6 bases, and 14 bases lay between the germline ends. The CDR3 loop reads CASGGGLSQPQHF. CDR3 nucleotide sequence: TGTGCCAGCGGGGGGGGGTTAAGTCAGCCCCAGCATTTT.

Note on this clone: Its ends do not fully match the called genes, so a read error is possible. The genes are TRBV11-1 and TRBJ2-7; either TRBD1 or TRBD2 may fit D (9 bases each). Germline CDR1 and CDR2: SGHAT and FQDESV (reference sequence). This CDR3 is built from 15 residues. CDR3 region: CASSLAGQGGNEQYF. Here the CDR3 DNA reads TGTGCCAGCAGCCTAGCGGGACAGGGCGGCAACGAGCAGTACTTC.

To note about this clone: One junction end does not reproduce the germline sequence, and a read error may be involved. The chain combines TRBV28 with TRBJ1-2; 7 positions agree with TRBD1. The CDR3 is 11 amino acids. Germline-derived CDR1 and CDR2 are MDHEN and SYDVKM. The CDR3 region is CAIYALGGYPF. The DNA for the CDR3 is TGTGCCATCTATGCCTTAGGGGGCTACCCCTTC.

The rearrangement joins TRBV5-1 to TRBJ2-3; TRBD1 matches at 8 bases. Losses at the gene ends were 4 bases for V and 1 base for J; bases not matched to a gene: 5. Germline assignment: CDR1 SGHRS and CDR2 YFSETQ. The CDR3 loop spans 15 amino acids. Written as DNA, the CDR3 is TGCGCCAGCAGCATCCGGGGACAGGGCACAGATACGCAGTATTTT. Translated: CASSIRGQGTDTQYF.

The rearrangement uses TRBV19 and TRBJ2-5; 8 bases match TRBD1. V shed 1 base and J 10 bases; nucleotides not matched to a gene: 8. Per the germline V gene, CDR1 is LNHDA and CDR2 is SQIVND (reference sequence). CDR3 length: 14 residues. CDR3 nucleotide sequence: TGTGCCAGTAGTATAGGTGGGGGACAGGAGGTCCAGTACTTC. Translated: CASSIGGGQEVQYF.

This chain links TRBV11-2 with TRBJ2-1, with a weak D call TRBD2 (5 bases). This CDR3 comprises 17 residues. V lost 3 bases and J 0 bases, leaving 15 bases between the germline ends. CDR1 is SGHAT and CDR2 is FQNNGV in the germline V gene. Here the CDR3 reads CASSFLQLGSSYNEQFF. CDR3 in DNA: TGTGCCAGCAGCTTTCTTCAGCTAGGGAGCTCCTACAATGAGCAGTTCTTC.

The table lists this clone with a count of one. V gene TRBV2 combines with J gene TRBJ2-2; tentative D call: TRBD1 (6 bases). Germline V gene sequence: CDR1 SNHLY, CDR2 FYNNEI. The CDR3 runs to 15 residues. V was trimmed by 7 bases and J by 0 bases, leaving 12 bases between them. CDR3 protein: CASKFGTSNTGELFF. In DNA form, the CDR3 reads TGTGCCAGCAAATTCGGGACATCGAACACCGGGGAGCTGTTTTTT.

Only a few counts were recorded for this clone. The V call is TRBV4-3, the J call TRBJ1-1; D is unresolved. Germline V gene lookup returns CDR1 LGHNA and CDR2 YSLEER. With 3 bases removed from V and 0 bases from J, the gap between germline ends came to 5 bases. The CDR3 runs to 13 residues. Written as DNA, the CDR3 is TGCGCCAGCAGCCAGCTAATGAACACTGAAGCTTTCTTT. Protein sequence: CASSQLMNTEAFF.

The J gene is TRBJ1-1, the V gene TRBV21-1; the table assigns TRBD1, which was not confirmed against the DNA. TRBV21-1 is a recognized pseudogene. The CDR3 consists of 17 residues. CDR3 sequence (DNA): TGTGCCAGCTTCCCCCGTAGGAGGACAGGGGCAGGAGAGGGAGCTTTCTTT. It is translated as CASFPRRRTGAGEGAFF.

The chain has TRBV4-3 and TRBJ2-7; 9 bases are shared with TRBD1. V lost 4 bases and J lost 5; bases outside the gene matches: 12. This CDR3 contains 16 residues. The germline CDR1 and CDR2 sequences are LGHNA and YSLEER. The CDR3, as DNA: TGCGCCAGCAGCCGAAATCCGGGACAGGGAGGAAACGAGCAGTACTTC. Amino acids: CASSRNPGQGGNEQYF.

The chain couples TRBV4-2 to TRBJ2-1, with 9 bases identical to TRBD2. This CDR3 is built from 16 residues. Unmatched junction bases numbered 9, after V lost 1 base and J lost 8 bases. Germline CDR1 is LGHNA and CDR2 is YNFKEQ. The CDR3 protein is CASSQGISGGRYEQFF. The CDR3 bases are TGTGCCAGCAGCCAAGGTATTAGCGGGGGTCGCTATGAGCAGTTCTTC.

The chain couples TRBV14 to TRBJ1-2; TRBD1 is a possible D gene (5 bases). The CDR3 runs 15 residues. Per the germline V gene, CDR1 is SGHDN and CDR2 is FVKESK. V lost 0 bases and J 6 bases, leaving 14 bases between the germline ends. The CDR3 bases are TGTGCCAGCAGCCAAGATCTCAGGGATCCTAATGGCTACACCTTC. It translates to CASSQDLRDPNGYTF.

As regards this clone: At the DNA level, this CDR3 is encoded by other sequences in the same sample as well. V and J are TRBV13 and TRBJ1-1; D possibly corresponds to TRBD1 (6 bases). Germline V gives CDR1 PRHDT, CDR2 FYEKMQ (reference sequence). The CDR3 sequence is 17 residues long. The V gene lost 8 bases and the J gene lost 1 base, with 23 bases spanning the gap. The CDR3 DNA follows: TGTGCCAGCGACACAAAGCTGCCGGGACAACAGAACACTGAAGCTTTCTTT. Translation: CASDTKLPGQQNTEAFF.

The chain recombines TRBV7-2 with TRBJ2-7; TRBD2 aligns across 8 bases. This CDR3 spans 16 amino acids. Germline V lookup: CDR1 SGHTA, CDR2 FQGNSA. J was trimmed by 2 bases and V by 2 bases; bases with no gene match: 8. The CDR3 protein is CASSLRSGGGTYEQYF. The DNA for the CDR3 is TGTGCCAGCAGCTTACGCAGCGGGGGCGGGACCTACGAGCAGTACTTC.

The chain has TRBV7-9 and TRBJ2-5; 9 bases are shared with TRBD2. J gave up 5 bases and V 8 bases, and 9 bases lay outside the gene matches. Germline V gives CDR1 SEHNR, CDR2 FQNEAQ (reference sequence). CDR3 length equals 14 residues. The CDR3 loop reads CASLRGGSGETQYF. The CDR3 coding sequence is TGTGCCAGCCTGCGGGGGGGGTCAGGGGAGACCCAGTACTTC. The full variable domain, its missing parts supplied by reference TRBV7-9 and TRBJ2-5, is DTGVSQNPRHKITKRGQNVTFRCDPISEHNRLYWYRQTLGQGPEFLTYFQNEAQLEKSRLLSDRFSAERPKGSFSTLEIQRTEQGDSAMYLCASLRGGSGETQYFGPGTRLLVL.

This clone was seen just once. The chain joins TRBV7-6 to TRBJ2-7; tentatively, D is TRBD2 (5 bases). With 0 bases removed from V and 0 bases from J, the gap between germline ends came to 9 bases. Germline-derived CDR1 and CDR2 are SGHVS and FNYEAQ. The CDR3 covers 15 residues. The CDR3 sequence is CASSLAHSGSYEQYF. Here the CDR3 DNA reads TGTGCCAGCAGCTTAGCGCACAGCGGCTCCTACGAGCAGTACTTC.

The chain is built from TRBV27 and TRBJ1-1; 7 bases agree with TRBD1. Germline CDR1 is MNHEY and CDR2 is SMNVEV (reference sequence). Unmatched junction bases numbered 9, after V lost 4 bases and J lost 1 base. The CDR3 runs to 16 residues. CDR3 bases: TGTGCCAGCAGTTCTCGACTGGCAGGGGGGAACACTGAAGCTTTCTTT. Amino acid sequence: CASSSRLAGGNTEAFF.

This sequence joins TRBV5-8 and TRBJ2-5; a possible D gene is TRBD1 (6 bases). CDR3 size: 14 residues. V was cut by 4 bases and J by 5 bases, with 15 bases left in between. CDR1 is SGHTS and CDR2 is YDEGEE in the germline V gene. The CDR3 DNA follows: TGTGCCAGCAGCCAGGGGCAGGGGTGGGAGACCCAGTACTTC. It specifies CASSQGQGWETQYF.

V gene TRBV7-9 combines with J gene TRBJ1-1; possibly TRBD1 for D (5 bases). Germline CDR1 and CDR2: SEHNR and FQNEAQ (reference sequence). This CDR3 has 15 amino acids. V lost 4 bases to trimming and J lost 6 bases, with 18 bases between them. The CDR3 nucleotides are TGTGCCAGCAGCTACCTCCCGGGGGATACGGCTGAAGCTTTCTTT. Its translation is CASSYLPGDTAEAFF.